A single TCR beta chain is shown here with its context. Its antigen is still unknown. The entry originates in a study of beta chain features in type 1 diabetes. Points from the study as a whole: Patients and controls would be equally affected if PCR favored shorter templates. Junctions at VDJ sites from type 1 diabetes patients had fewer insertions and more deletions. Sequencing the cDNA could make cells with high TCR expression show up more than they should. All four CD4+ subsets from Type 1 diabetes patients carried moderately but significantly shorter TCRB CDR3s.

This CDR3 has 12 amino acids. The ends lost 8 bases at V and 3 bases at J; junction bases unmatched: 4. Germline V gene sequence: CDR1 MNHEY, CDR2 SVGAGI. Every isolated RNA sample was fully reverse transcribed, so sequencing captured expressed TCRB transcripts. The method was immunoSEQ multiplex PCR; TCRdb's version includes in-frame clones alone and lacks a portion of them. The data show almost 350,000 clones, roughly 21% seen once. The material sequenced was naive CD4+ T cells from blood. This clonotype was obtained from a woman aged 18-30 years in good health. This chain links TRBV6-5 with TRBJ2-7; TRBD1 matches 7 bases. CDR3: CASGDRVYEQYF. In DNA, the CDR3 is TGTGCCAGCGGAGACAGGGTCTACGAGCAGTACTTC.